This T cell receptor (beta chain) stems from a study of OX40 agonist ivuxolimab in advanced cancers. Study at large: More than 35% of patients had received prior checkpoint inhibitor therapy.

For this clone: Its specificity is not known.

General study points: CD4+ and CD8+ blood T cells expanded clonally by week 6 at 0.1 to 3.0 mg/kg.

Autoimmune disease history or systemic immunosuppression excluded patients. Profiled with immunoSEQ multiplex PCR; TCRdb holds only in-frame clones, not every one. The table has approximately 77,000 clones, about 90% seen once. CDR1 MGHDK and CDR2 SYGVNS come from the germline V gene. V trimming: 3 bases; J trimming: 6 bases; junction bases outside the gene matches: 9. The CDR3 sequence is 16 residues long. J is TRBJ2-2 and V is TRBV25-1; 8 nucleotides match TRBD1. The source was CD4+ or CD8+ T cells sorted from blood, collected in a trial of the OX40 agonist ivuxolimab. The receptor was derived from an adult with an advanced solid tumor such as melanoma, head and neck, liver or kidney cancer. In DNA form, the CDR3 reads TGTGCCAGCAGTGACCTGAGGACAGGGCTCGCCGGGGAGCTGTTTTTT. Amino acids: CASSDLRTGLAGELFF. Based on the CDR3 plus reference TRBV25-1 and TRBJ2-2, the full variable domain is EADIYQTPRYLVIGTGKKITLECSQTMGHDKMYWYQQDPGMELHLIHYSYGVNSTEKGDLSSESTVSRIRTEHFPLTLESARPSHTSQYLCASSDLRTGLAGELFFGEGSRLTVL.